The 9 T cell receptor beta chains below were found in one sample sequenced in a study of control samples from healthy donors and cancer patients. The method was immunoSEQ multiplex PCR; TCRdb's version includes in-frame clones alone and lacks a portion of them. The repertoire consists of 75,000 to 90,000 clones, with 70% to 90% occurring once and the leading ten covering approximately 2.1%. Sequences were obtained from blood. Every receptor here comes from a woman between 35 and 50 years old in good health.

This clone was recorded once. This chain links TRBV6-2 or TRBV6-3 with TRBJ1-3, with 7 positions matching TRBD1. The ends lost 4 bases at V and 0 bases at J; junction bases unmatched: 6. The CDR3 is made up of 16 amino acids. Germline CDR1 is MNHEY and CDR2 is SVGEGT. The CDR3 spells CASSWNGDSSGNTIYF. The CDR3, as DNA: TGTGCCAGCAGTTGGAATGGGGACAGCTCTGGAAACACCATATATTTT.

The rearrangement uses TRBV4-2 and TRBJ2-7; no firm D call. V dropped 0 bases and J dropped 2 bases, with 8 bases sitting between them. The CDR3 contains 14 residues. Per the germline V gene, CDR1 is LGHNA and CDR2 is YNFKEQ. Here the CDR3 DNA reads TGTGCCAGCAGCCAAGATATGGCGGCCTACGAGCAGTACTTC. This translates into CASSQDMAAYEQYF.

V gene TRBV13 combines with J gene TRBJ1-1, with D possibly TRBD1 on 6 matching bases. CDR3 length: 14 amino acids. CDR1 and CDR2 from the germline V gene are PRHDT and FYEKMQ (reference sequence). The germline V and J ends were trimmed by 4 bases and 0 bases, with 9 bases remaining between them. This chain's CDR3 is CASSSGTLNTEAFF. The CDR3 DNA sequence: TGTGCCAGCAGCTCCGGGACATTGAACACTGAAGCTTTCTTT.

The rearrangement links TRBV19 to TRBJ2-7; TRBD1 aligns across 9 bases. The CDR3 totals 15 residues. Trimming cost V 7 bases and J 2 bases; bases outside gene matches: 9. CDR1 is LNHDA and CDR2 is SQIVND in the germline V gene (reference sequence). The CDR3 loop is CASTRDREGAYEQYF. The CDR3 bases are TGTGCCAGTACTCGGGACAGGGAAGGGGCCTACGAGCAGTACTTC.

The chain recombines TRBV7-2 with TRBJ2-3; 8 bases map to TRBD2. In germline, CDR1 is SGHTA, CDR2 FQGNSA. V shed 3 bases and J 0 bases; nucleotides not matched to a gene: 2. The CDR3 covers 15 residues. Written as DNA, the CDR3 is TGTGCCAGCAGCTTGTTAGCGGGGAGCACAGATACGCAGTATTTT. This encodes CASSLLAGSTDTQYF.

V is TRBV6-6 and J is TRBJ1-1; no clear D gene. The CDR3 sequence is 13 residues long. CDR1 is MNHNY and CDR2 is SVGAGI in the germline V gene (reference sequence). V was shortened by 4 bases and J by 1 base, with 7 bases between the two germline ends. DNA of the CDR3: TGTGCCAGCAGTTCCCGGGGGAACACTGAAGCTTTCTTT. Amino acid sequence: CASSSRGNTEAFF.

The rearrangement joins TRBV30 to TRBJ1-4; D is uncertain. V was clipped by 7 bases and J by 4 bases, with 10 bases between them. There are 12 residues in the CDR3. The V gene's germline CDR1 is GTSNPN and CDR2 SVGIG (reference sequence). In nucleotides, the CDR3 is TGTGCCTCAAGGAGCTTTAATGAAAAACTGTTTTTT. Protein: CASRSFNEKLFF.

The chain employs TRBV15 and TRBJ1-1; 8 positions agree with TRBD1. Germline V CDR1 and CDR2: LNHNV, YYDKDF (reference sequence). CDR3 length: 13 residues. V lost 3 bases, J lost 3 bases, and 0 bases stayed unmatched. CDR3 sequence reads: CATSRDRDTEAFF. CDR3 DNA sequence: TGTGCCACCAGCAGGGACAGGGACACTGAAGCTTTCTTT.

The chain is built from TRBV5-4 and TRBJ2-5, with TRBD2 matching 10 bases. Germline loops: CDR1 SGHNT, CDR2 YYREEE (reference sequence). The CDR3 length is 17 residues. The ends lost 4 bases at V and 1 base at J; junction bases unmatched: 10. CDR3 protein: CASSPEGSGGFQETQYF. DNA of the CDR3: TGTGCCAGCAGCCCGGAGGGTAGCGGGGGGTTCCAAGAGACCCAGTACTTC.